These 9 T cell receptor beta chains were all obtained from the same sample, sequenced in a study of a mutant IDH1 vaccine in newly diagnosed glioma. The antigens of these receptors remain unknown. Clones were sequenced by immunoSEQ multiplex PCR, and TCRdb holds only the in-frame ones, with some missing. The sample carries 50,000 to 70,000 clones, about 74% recorded once. Stated time point: week 35, safety follow-up. It was 300 ug of mutant IDH1 20-mer peptide that made up each vaccine dose, given with topical imiquimod. The starting material was PBMCs, obtained from a glioma patient whose treatment included an IDH1 peptide vaccine. The receptor source for this set is a man aged 45 to 65 with glioma.

The V gene is TRBV7-2, the J gene TRBJ1-5, with D hard to call. The CDR3 has 15 amino acids. Trimming shortened V by 4 bases and J by 6 bases, and 16 bases separated the two germline ends. Germline V gives CDR1 SGHTA, CDR2 FQGNSA. The CDR3, as DNA: TGTGCCAGCAGCTCGACCAGGTCTGGGAGTCAGCCCCAGCATTTT. Translating it yields CASSSTRSGSQPQHF.

The rearrangement links TRBV30 to TRBJ2-5; no clear D gene. Germline V lookup: CDR1 GTSNPN, CDR2 SVGIG (reference sequence). The CDR3 length is 10 residues. Between the trimmed V and J ends, which lost 5 bases and 2 bases, there was a span of 3 bases. The CDR3 bases are TGTGCCTGGCAGCAAGAGACCCAGTACTTC. Translating gives CAWQQETQYF.

This clone was recorded a few times. J is TRBJ1-5 and V is TRBV5-1, with 8 bases that match TRBD1. CDR3 length: 15 amino acids. J was trimmed by 3 bases and V by 3 bases; bases with no gene match: 5. The germline gives CDR1 SGHRS, CDR2 YFSETQ. CDR3 region: CASSWTTGANQPQHF. The CDR3 DNA is TGCGCCAGCAGCTGGACGACAGGGGCCAATCAGCCCCAGCATTTT. Filled out from reference TRBV5-1 and TRBJ1-5, the complete variable domain reads KAGVTQTPRYLIKTRGQQVTLSCSPISGHRSVSWYQQTPGQGLQFLFEYFSETQRNKGNFPGRFSGRQFSNSRSEMNVSTLELGDSALYLCASSWTTGANQPQHFGDGTRLSIL.

Concerning this clone: Within the sample, other DNA sequences also encode this same CDR3. The V call is TRBV7-3, the J call TRBJ2-2; D ambiguous. The length of the CDR3 is 12 residues. Trimming left V 3 bases short and J 8 bases short, with 7 bases between. Germline assignment: CDR1 SGHTA and CDR2 FQGTGA. The CDR3, as DNA: TGTGCCAGCAGCTTGTCCGGGGGGGAGCTGTTTTTT. Translation gives CASSLSGGELFF. Complete variable domain (other parts from reference TRBV7-3 and TRBJ2-2): GAGVSQTPSNKVTEKGKYVELRCDPISGHTALYWYRQSLGQGPEFLIYFQGTGAADDSGLPNDRFFAVRPEGSVSTLKIQRTERGDSAVYLCASSLSGGELFFGEGSRLTVL.

Here the CDR3 reads CASSLQAGTQEQYF. Here the CDR3 DNA reads TGTGCCAGCAGCTTACAGGCCGGGACACAGGAGCAGTACTTC. The J gene is TRBJ2-7, the V gene TRBV11-2; D is possibly TRBD1 (6 bases). In germline, CDR1 is SGHAT, CDR2 FQNNGV. CDR3 length: 14 residues. Trimming removed 2 bases at V and 7 bases at J, with 15 bases between.

V and J are TRBV5-1 and TRBJ1-1, with no clear D. The CDR3 contains 13 residues. Trimming removed 4 bases from V and 3 bases from J, with 10 bases in between. Germline CDR1 SGHRS, CDR2 YFSETQ. This chain's CDR3 is CASSPHMDTEAFF. The CDR3 bases are TGCGCCAGCAGCCCCCACATGGACACTGAAGCTTTCTTT.

A word on this clone: A read error may account for a junction end that differs from germline. This sequence joins TRBV5-4 and TRBJ2-5, with 10 nucleotides matching TRBD2. Germline V gene lookup returns CDR1 SGHNT and CDR2 YYREEE (reference sequence). The CDR3 is made up of 16 amino acids. Here the CDR3 DNA reads TGTGCCAGCAGCCCTCGGGGAGCGGGGGGGCAAGTGACCCAGTACTTC. It specifies CASSPRGAGGQVTQYF.

Concerning this clone itself: At one boundary the junction diverges from the germline segment, which might be a read error. The DNA of the CDR3 is TGTGCTAGCAGCTCCGGGAGATACAATGAGCAGTTCTTC. It is translated as CASSSGRYNEQFF. J is TRBJ2-1 and V is TRBV7-7; D may be TRBD2 (6 bases). CDR3 length equals 13 residues. Germline-derived CDR1 and CDR2 are SSHAT and FNYEAQ (reference sequence).

To note about this clone: The junction departs from the called germline gene at one end, perhaps through a read error. V and J are TRBV20-1 and TRBJ2-1; D is unclear. Germline V gene data show CDR1 as DFQATT and CDR2 as SNEGSKA (reference sequence). The CDR3 contains 11 residues. CDR3 sequence (DNA): TGCAGTGCTAGAGATCGCCAGGAAAGTGTCTTC. This encodes CSARDRQESVF.